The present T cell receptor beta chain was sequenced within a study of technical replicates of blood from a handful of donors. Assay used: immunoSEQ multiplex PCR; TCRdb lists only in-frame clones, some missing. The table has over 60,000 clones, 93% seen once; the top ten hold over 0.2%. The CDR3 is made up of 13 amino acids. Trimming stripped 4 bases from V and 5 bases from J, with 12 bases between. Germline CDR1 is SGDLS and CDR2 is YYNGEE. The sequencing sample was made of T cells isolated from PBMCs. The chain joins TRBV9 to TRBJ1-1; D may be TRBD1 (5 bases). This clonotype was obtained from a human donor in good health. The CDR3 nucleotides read TGTGCCAGCAGCTTGGGGCGGTTGACTGAAGCTTTCTTT. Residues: CASSLGRLTEAFF.